This record concerns one T cell receptor (beta chain) sequence. Antigen: not known. The data were taken from a study of T cell responses to AZD1222 COVID-19 vaccine. Study findings and constraints: Sampling captured repertoires only after the peak T cell response. Mostly white British, mostly female donors; authors suggested clonal diversity may be underestimated. Baseline seropositivity occurred in only a handful of AZD1222 recipients. Across spike, vaccine-associated CD4 TCRs were found, dominant at 160-218 and 743-854.

Only in-frame clones appear in the TCRdb table, and some are missing; sequencing was by immunoSEQ multiplex PCR. The table lists around 120,000 clones, roughly 90% of them singletons. The CDR3 spans 14 residues. Unmatched junction bases numbered 3, after V lost 3 bases and J lost 4 bases. Looked up from germline, CDR1 is MDHEN and CDR2 is SYDVKM. This TCR was sampled from an adult in good health. This sample comprised peripheral blood, obtained on day 0 of AZD1222 vaccination. This sequence joins TRBV28 and TRBJ1-2; TRBD1 agrees at 9 bases. CDR3 region: CASSFTGQGYGYTF. CDR3 DNA sequence: TGTGCCAGCAGTTTTACGGGACAGGGCTATGGCTACACCTTC.